This is a list of T cell receptor beta chains from one sample in a study of blood T cell repertoires in COVID-19. Assay: immunoSEQ multiplex PCR; the TCRdb copy retains only in-frame clones and omits some. The repertoire consists of approximately 280,000 clones, with roughly 88% occurring once and the leading ten covering roughly 11%. Material: peripheral blood. These receptors were obtained from a woman in her 70s with acute or convalescent COVID-19. Each CDR3 is given with its conserved first and last residue. A D gene is named only where the DNA matches it firmly. Expanded clones get a size class; other rows say once, few or many, or leave the size out.

TGCACCAGCAGCCAAGATCTTGACAGGGATGAAGCTTTCTTT CTSSQDLDRDEAFF . TRBJ1-1 14 . TRBV1
TGTGCCAGCAGCTACAGGGTCGGGGAGACCCAGTACTTC CASSYRVGETQYF . TRBJ2-5 13 . TRBV21-1
TGTGCCACCAGCAGAGGTCGGGATGGCTACACCTTC CATSRGRDGYTF . TRBJ1-2 12 . TRBV15
TGTGCCAGCAGCCCTGCCCCCGGTGGGGGGGATGAAAAACTGTTTTTT CASSPAPGGGDEKLFF . TRBJ1-4 16 . TRBV6-2/TRBV6-3
TGTGCCAGCACCACCCGGGACACAAGAGGAAAGCAGTACTTC CASTTRDTRGKQYF . TRBJ2-7 14 . TRBV5-6
TGTGCCAGCAGCCAGGGGGGCCCCTTCTATGGCTACACCTTC CASSQGGPFYGYTF TRBD1 TRBJ1-2 14 . TRBV11-2
TGTGCCAGTAGCGAGAGGACAGATACGCAGTATTTT CASSERTDTQYF . TRBJ2-3 12 . TRBV19
TGTGCCAGCAGTGATAAGACAGGGGGCCGTCAGCCCCAGCATTTT CASSDKTGGRQPQHF TRBD1 TRBJ1-5 15 . TRBV2
TGTGCCGTCCAGGGGGCCGGGCAAGAGACCCAGTACTTC CAVQGAGQETQYF TRBD1 TRBJ2-5 13 . TRBV28
TGTGCCAGCAGTGAACAGACAGCCCCCTCTGGGGCCAACGTCCTGACTTTC CASSEQTAPSGANVLTF . TRBJ2-6 17 . TRBV6-1
TGTGCCAGCAGTTTTGGAGGACAGGGACAGGCCTGCACCTTC CASSFGGQGQACTF TRBD1 TRBJ1-2 14 . TRBV27
TGTGCCAGCAGCCAATCACGGGGGAGTATAGGAAACACCATATATTTT CASSQSRGSIGNTIYF . TRBJ1-3 16 . TRBV11-2
TGTGCCAGCAGCTGGGGGCACTACAATGAGCAGTTCTTC CASSWGHYNEQFF . TRBJ2-1 13 . TRBV9
TGTGCCAGCAGCGTGCTAGCTGGTGCAGATACGCAGTATTTT CASSVLAGADTQYF . TRBJ2-3 14 . TRBV11-2
TGCGCCAGCAGCCCAGACGTAGTTGGGACAGGGAACACCGGGGAGCTGTTTTTT CASSPDVVGTGNTGELFF TRBD1 TRBJ2-2 18 few TRBV5-1
TGTGCCACTCTGCCCGGGGGGGCCTACACCTTC CATLPGGAYTF . TRBJ1-2 11 . TRBV2
TGTGCCAGCAGGGACAGGCCCAATAGCAATCAGCCCCAGCATTTT CASRDRPNSNQPQHF TRBD1 TRBJ1-5 15 few TRBV6-5
TGTGCCAGCAGCCGCGGGACGGAACCCTATGGCTACACCTTC CASSRGTEPYGYTF . TRBJ1-2 14 once TRBV5-4
TGTGCCAGCAGCCAAGTGGCGGGGGTCACCACGCAGTATTTT CASSQVAGVTTQYF TRBD2 TRBJ2-3 14 . TRBV3-1/TRBV3-2
TGTGCCAGCAGCCTGCCGAGGAACAGGGGCTCCTATAATTCACCCCTCCACTTT CASSLPRNRGSYNSPLHF TRBD1 TRBJ1-6 18 . TRBV5-6
TGTGCCAGCAGCTTGGTCGGGGGTGGGACCCAGTACTTC CASSLVGGGTQYF . TRBJ2-5 13 . TRBV5-4
TGTGCCAGCAGCTCGCACAGGACAAGCTCCTACAATGAGCAGTTCTTC CASSSHRTSSYNEQFF . TRBJ2-1 16 . TRBV7-3
TGTGCCAGCAGCTTGAATGACGGGGGATCTGGAAACACCATATATTTT CASSLNDGGSGNTIYF . TRBJ1-3 16 few TRBV5-4
TGTGCCACCAGTGCCCCTGGACAGGGGAATCAGCCCCAGCATTTT CATSAPGQGNQPQHF TRBD1 TRBJ1-5 15 . TRBV24-1
TGTGCCAGTAGTATCGGGGGAAAAGATAATTCACCCCTCCACTTT CASSIGGKDNSPLHF . TRBJ1-6 15 . TRBV19
TGCGCCAGCAGCCCTGAGCAGGGCGTTCGCAATCAGCCCCAGCATTTT CASSPEQGVRNQPQHF . TRBJ1-5 16 . TRBV4-1
TGTGCCAGCAGCCATTACAGGGGGACTAATTCACCCCTCCACTTT CASSHYRGTNSPLHF TRBD1 TRBJ1-6 15 few TRBV5-6
TGTGCCAGCAACCCCGGGGGTTCTGGAAACACCATATATTTT CASNPGGSGNTIYF . TRBJ1-3 14 . TRBV7-9
TGTGCCTGGAGTGCCGGGACTAGCTTTCATGAGCAGTTCTTC CAWSAGTSFHEQFF TRBD2 TRBJ2-1 14 . TRBV30
TGTGCCAGCAGCGTCGGACTAGCGGGGGGCCACTCCTACAATGAGCAGTTCTTC CASSVGLAGGHSYNEQFF TRBD2 TRBJ2-1 18 . TRBV9
TGTGCCAGCAGTGGCCCCCGGGGGTACAATGAGCAGTTCTTC CASSGPRGYNEQFF . TRBJ2-1 14 . TRBV2
TGTGCCAGCAGCTTAGAAGGGTGGGGCTTGGCTTTCTTT CASSLEGWGLAFF . TRBJ1-1 13 few TRBV7-9
TGTGCCAGCAGTTTTGAAAGGGGATATGGCTACACCTTC CASSFERGYGYTF . TRBJ1-2 13 . TRBV12-3/TRBV12-4
TGCAGTGCAGAACACAAGGAGACCCAGTACTTC CSAEHKETQYF . TRBJ2-5 11 . TRBV20-1
TGTGCCAGCAGCCCGGCCGACGGTAGCGAGTACTTC CASSPADGSEYF . TRBJ2-7 12 . TRBV11-2
TGTGCCAGCAGCCTCGGTGGGGCCGCAGATACGCAGTATTTT CASSLGGAADTQYF . TRBJ2-3 14 . TRBV7-2
TGTGCCAGCAGTTACTCCGGGGGGAATCAGCCCCAGCATTTT CASSYSGGNQPQHF . TRBJ1-5 14 once TRBV6-5
TGTGCCAGCAGCCACCGACACAGGGATGTGGGCTACACCTTC CASSHRHRDVGYTF . TRBJ1-2 14 . TRBV3-1/TRBV3-2